Sequencing of this T cell receptor beta chain was carried out in a study of pediatric ulcerative colitis. Data came from immunoSEQ multiplex PCR; TCRdb stores just in-frame clones and leaves some out. The sample includes about 64,000 clones, 75% to 85% of them seen just once. This clone has only one observation. The CDR3 runs 16 residues. V was pared by 5 bases and J by 4 bases, with 19 bases between. Germline V gene sequence: CDR1 MNHEY, CDR2 SMNVEV (reference sequence). The specimen was blood. This clonotype was sampled from a boy aged 5-17 years with moderate ulcerative colitis. V and J are TRBV27 and TRBJ2-3; D is undetermined. The DNA for the CDR3 is TGTGCCAGCAGTCTAATGACGGTGACGGCGGCAGATACGCAGTATTTT. Its translation: CASSLMTVTAADTQYF.